This TCR beta chain comes out of a study of sequential checkpoint blockade in melanoma (dated by TCRdb to the late 2010s). For the wider study: Patients were assigned by 1:1 randomization to either first-line nivolumab followed by ipilimumab (arm A) or ipilimumab followed by nivolumab (arm B). Maintenance nivolumab came after both trial sequences. Overall study outcomes, separate from this receptor: The model for predicting response that combines TCR metrics with mutation burden needs to be validated in larger, independent patient cohorts.

The immunoSEQ Assay was used to immunosequence TCRbeta CDR3 regions from genomic DNA. Before high-throughput sequencing, the genomic DNA was amplified using bias-controlled multiplex PCR. The paper's data handling went like this. To quantify the absolute abundance of each unique TCRbeta CDR3 region, the sequences were collapsed and filtered. Clonality, defined as 1 minus Pielou's evenness, was calculated using only productive rearrangements. A previously published method was used to identify clones with significantly greater frequencies in on-treatment samples than in baseline samples. Entries here come from immuneACCESS through TCRdb and include only in-frame sequences with V and J called. Some clones fail to appear in such tables; in the studies checked, an unresolved V gene covers under half of the shortfall, and the cause of the remainder is unknown. The DNA gave D and trimming, while V, J and clone size come from that table. This sample has under 5,500 clones in its table, and about 80% of those were observed once. 50% to 55% of the sample lies in the top ten.

Concerning this clone: Its antigen is not yet known. No base qualities exist here, and no much larger clone lies one base off it.

From the germline V gene, CDR1 is MGHDK and CDR2 is SYGVNS. From the cysteine up to the phenylalanine, the CDR3 has a length of 14 residues. Solely the CDR3 DNA is kept, with 42 bases framed from the first base. Trimming removed 2 bases from V and 10 bases from J; the gene matches leave 9 bases unexplained. This specimen's treatment or condition label, interpreted: randomized to nivolumab then ipilimumab (arm A) or the reverse (arm B). No trial patient had received prior DNA-damaging chemotherapy. Thawed PBMCs were sorted on a FACS Aria II flow cytometer to isolate live CD3+CD8+ cells negative for CD19 and CD56. CheckMate 064, a randomized, open-label phase II trial of sequential checkpoint blockade, was the source of the samples, all of which came from patients with melanoma. Peripheral blood mononuclear cells were collected by leukapheresis, purified using Ficoll-Paque, and frozen in human serum containing 10% DMSO. Purity of sorted blood CD3+CD8+ cells was verified at >95% immediately after sorting, followed by DNA extraction.

Sample: CD8+ T cells sorted from blood (inferred from file names), taken from a patient given nivolumab and ipilimumab in sequence. Recombination linked TRBV25-1 to TRBJ1-1; TRBD1 lines up with 8 middle nucleotides. This sequence originates from a human patient with melanoma. Some clones in this sample may be carry-over from other donors' samples. For the CDR3, the sequence is CASSESQGASSAFF. The nucleotide sequence is given as TGTGCCAGCAGTGAAAGTCAGGGGGCCTCCTCAGCTTTCTTT. Reference TRBV25-1 and TRBJ1-1 proteins supply the regions before and after the CDR3; the full variable domain is: EADIYQTPRYLVIGTGKKITLECSQTMGHDKMYWYQQDPGMELHLIHYSYGVNSTEKGDLSSESTVSRIRTEHFPLTLESARPSHTSQYLCASSESQGASSAFFGQGTRLTVV.